Presented here are 14 T cell receptor beta chains from one specimen sequenced in a study of neurological immune-mediated disorders (dated by TCRdb to the late 2010s). Libraries were built with 5' RACE. TCRdb records Illumina HiSeq 2500 as the sequencer. The public reads were run again by TCRdb, first through fastp at Q25 and then through MiXCR, and only productive beta chains were kept. Each entry is one CDR3 protein sequence, shown with its most common DNA and genes. The sample profile shows around 62,000 distinct CDR3 sequences; 3.5% to 4.5% of them were found once. Jointly, the top ten make up more than 2.5% of the sample. The sample comprised PBMCs. These receptor sequences come from a man between 50 and 59 years old with multiple sclerosis.

Many counts were recorded for this clonotype. The chain uses TRBV5-6 and TRBJ2-5; 10 bases are shared with TRBD2. CDR3 size: 16 residues. J lost 2 bases, V lost 4 bases, and 8 bases had no gene match. Germline CDR1 and CDR2: SGHDT and YYEEEE. The CDR3 here is CASSHISGGTQETQYF. CDR3 nucleotides: TGTGCCAGCAGCCATATTAGCGGGGGGACTCAAGAGACCCAGTACTTC. Full variable domain (missing parts from reference TRBV5-6 and TRBJ2-5): DAGVTQSPTHLIKTRGQQVTLRCSPKSGHDTVSWYQQALGQGPQFIFQYYEEEERQRGNFPDRFSGHQFPNYSSELNVNALLLGDSALYLCASSHISGGTQETQYFGPGTRLLVL.

A remark on this clonotype: It is unclear where the CDR3 begins or ends on the DNA, so no DNA is shown, and the CDR3 is as TCRdb lists it. The chain couples TRBV21-1 to TRBJ1-2; the tabulated D call, TRBD1, remains unverified against the DNA. TRBV21-1 is termed a pseudogene. 15 amino acids form the CDR3, both terminal residues included. The chain's CDR3 is CASSKVGGGNYGYTF.

The sample holds many counts of this clonotype. The chain employs TRBV5-1 and TRBJ1-2; D may be TRBD1 (5 bases). The CDR3 runs to 15 residues. Trimming pared 4 bases from V and 0 bases from J, leaving 13 bases between. Germline CDR1 is SGHRS and CDR2 is YFSETQ. The CDR3 coding sequence is TGCGCCAGCAGCGGGGAAGCAGGGACTAACTATGGCTACACCTTC. It encodes CASSGEAGTNYGYTF.

This clonotype was detected ten times or more. This chain connects TRBV2 to TRBJ2-3; 9 bases align to TRBD2. V lost 10 bases, J lost 4 bases, and 12 bases stayed unmatched. Per germline, CDR1 SNHLY and CDR2 FYNNEI. The CDR3 sequence is 15 residues long. CDR3 amino acids: CANLPLAGKADTQYF. CDR3 in DNA: TGTGCCAACCTCCCGCTAGCGGGGAAGGCAGATACGCAGTATTTT.

This clonotype was seen repeatedly, ten times or more. The chain has TRBV5-1 and TRBJ1-1, with D perhaps TRBD1 (6 bases). V shed 4 bases and J shed 5 bases, with 12 bases lying between them. CDR3 size: 13 residues. Germline CDR1 and CDR2: SGHRS and YFSETQ. The CDR3, as DNA: TGCGCCAGCAGCCCACAGGGATGGACTGAAGCTTTCTTT. Its translation is CASSPQGWTEAFF.

Many counts were recorded for this clonotype. The chain has TRBV5-1 and TRBJ2-5; 7 bases are a match to TRBD1. The germline gives CDR1 SGHRS, CDR2 YFSETQ. Losses at the gene ends were 4 bases for V and 4 bases for J; bases not matched to a gene: 10. The CDR3 length is 15 residues. In DNA, the CDR3 is TGCGCCAGCAGCGCCAACAGGGGTGGTGGAGAGACCCAGTACTTC. This codes for CASSANRGGGETQYF.

In this sample, this clonotype turned up many times. The chain recombines TRBV20-1 with TRBJ1-2; the D gene is possibly TRBD1 (6 bases). Germline loops: CDR1 DFQATT, CDR2 SNEGSKA (reference sequence). The V gene lost 4 bases and the J gene lost 4 bases, with 16 bases spanning the gap. There are 14 residues in the CDR3. The CDR3 DNA reads TGCAGTGCTATGGACAGCGGGCGGGGCTATGGCTACACCTTC. This sequence encodes CSAMDSGRGYGYTF.

Ten or more counts support this clonotype. This chain links TRBV12-3 or TRBV12-4 with TRBJ2-4, with a possible D match to TRBD2 (6 bases). V lost 3 bases and J lost 1, with 10 bases in between. This CDR3 is 15 amino acids long. The CDR3 DNA follows: TGTGCCAGCAGTTTCCGGGGGTCGGCCAAAAACATTCAGTACTTC. It yields the protein CASSFRGSAKNIQYF.

This clonotype came up many times. The rearrangement links TRBV2 to TRBJ2-3, with D perhaps matching TRBD2 (5 bases). This CDR3 region has 13 residues. V was pared by 7 bases and J by 2 bases, with 10 bases between. The germline CDR1 and CDR2 sequences are SNHLY and FYNNEI. CDR3 sequence (DNA): TGTGCCAGCAACGGGGTCTTCACAGATACGCAGTATTTT. Translated, it gives CASNGVFTDTQYF.

This clonotype was recorded many times. The genes are TRBV20-1 and TRBJ2-2; D gene ambiguous. Germline lookup yields CDR1 DFQATT and CDR2 SNEGSKA (reference sequence). The CDR3 loop spans 13 amino acids. V was trimmed by 6 bases and J by 5 bases, leaving 13 bases between them. This CDR3 is CSAPTHLTGELFF. The CDR3 bases are TGCAGTGCCCCGACCCACCTTACCGGGGAGCTGTTTTTT.

By share, this clonotype ranks as medium-sized (0.01 to 0.1%). The V gene is TRBV20-1, the J gene TRBJ2-7, with 8 nucleotides matching TRBD1. Germline V gene data show CDR1 as DFQATT and CDR2 as SNEGSKA (reference sequence). Losses at the gene ends were 0 bases for V and 6 bases for J; bases not matched to a gene: 10. This CDR3 region has 15 residues. The CDR3 coding sequence is TGCAGTGCTAGAGATCCAGGGGGCGCAGGGGTCGAGCAGTACTTC. Protein: CSARDPGGAGVEQYF.

J is TRBJ2-1 and V is TRBV6-5, with D unclear. Between the trimmed V and J ends, which lost 5 bases and 7 bases, there was a span of 15 bases. Germline values: CDR1 MNHEY, CDR2 SVGAGI. The CDR3 has 14 amino acids. Here the CDR3 reads CASSPAAQGNEQFF. CDR3 DNA: TGTGCCAGCAGTCCCGCGGCCCAAGGGAATGAGCAGTTCTTC.

The sample holds many counts of this clonotype. The CDR3 region is CASSSDRAYEQYF. The CDR3 DNA reads TGTGCCAGCAGCTCGGACAGGGCCTACGAGCAGTACTTC. The chain employs TRBV2 and TRBJ2-7; TRBD1 aligns across 8 bases. V lost 6 bases and J lost 2; bases outside the gene matches: 3. Germline CDR1 SNHLY, CDR2 FYNNEI. The CDR3 runs 13 residues.

This clonotype was counted at least ten times. The chain has TRBV14 and TRBJ1-1, with a possible D match to TRBD1 (5 bases). The CDR3 contains 15 residues. The germline gives CDR1 SGHDN, CDR2 FVKESK. Between the trimmed V and J ends, which lost 3 bases and 5 bases, there was a span of 16 bases. The CDR3 region has the DNA TGTGCCAGCAGCCATCTCACTACTTGGGGGACTGAAGCTTTCTTT. Translation: CASSHLTTWGTEAFF.